The clone carrying this TCR beta chain showed up just a few times. Antigen specificity is unknown. This record comes from a study of brain T cells in children with intractable seizures. J gave up 5 bases and V 0 bases, and 1 base lay outside the gene matches. The CDR3 runs to 16 residues. Germline CDR1 SGHRS, CDR2 YFSETQ. Some clones are missing from TCRdb's copy, which holds only in-frame ones; the method was immunoSEQ multiplex PCR. This sample has approximately 330,000 clones; 93% occur once, and the top ten carry roughly 5.7%. General study points: Pre- and post-surgery blood differed in depth, so pre-surgery absences may be undersampling.

Described time point: blood from clinic visit 5 months post-surgery; TSC patient then seizure free. The receptor comes from a boy younger than two with tuberous sclerosis and intractable seizures. V and J are TRBV5-1 and TRBJ2-2, with 13 bases aligning to TRBD2. The source was peripheral blood, collected approximately 5 months after surgery. CDR3 coding DNA: TGCGCCAGCAGCTTGGCGGGACTAGCGGGGACCGGGGAGCTGTTTTTT. It yields the protein CASSLAGLAGTGELFF.